This is a list of T cell receptor beta chains from one sample in a study of post-analysis software for immune sequencing data. MiXCR, run by TCRdb on the PCR reads, gives a single entry per CDR3 protein. The table lists some 690,000 distinct CDR3 sequences, around 60% of them singletons. Sequencing was carried out using blood. These receptor sequences come from a girl aged 2-15 years with multiple sclerosis. The CDR3 runs from the conserved cysteine through the conserved F or W.

TRBV6-5,TRBJ2-4,CASSLTGTVGNIQYF
TRBV20-1,TRBJ2-5,CSASQLAGVFPQETQYF
TRBV7-9,TRBJ2-3,CASSLVVLATDTQYF
TRBV20-1,TRBJ2-2,CSATKLTGELFF
TRBV2,TRBJ1-1,CASAGTANTEAFF
TRBV29-1,TRBJ2-3,CSVKWGGAGDTQYF
TRBV5-4,TRBJ2-7,CASSSSGDDEQYF
TRBV6-1,TRBJ1-2,CASSESGGPDGYTF
TRBV7-2,TRBJ1-6,CASSLRGGSYNSPLHF
TRBV11-3,TRBJ2-4,CASRPGSEGPQYF
TRBV29-1,TRBJ2-5,CSANLGQGLQETQYF
TRBV5-1,TRBJ2-4,CASSLRQSTGGNIQYF
TRBV7-2,TRBJ2-6,CASSLVTGKFLSGANVLTF
TRBV6-6,TRBJ2-1,CASSAPRLDYNEQFF
TRBV7-2,TRBJ2-1,CASSSAEGGSSYNEQFF
TRBV7-2,TRBJ1-5,CASSLASRGSNQPQHF
TRBV7-2,TRBJ1-2,CASSLATAHNYGYTF